These 24 T cell receptor beta chains were sequenced from one sample in a study of shared clonotypes between healthy human individuals. Clones were read by immunoSEQ multiplex PCR, and TCRdb kept only the in-frame ones, dropping some. The profile shows roughly 2.2 million clones, less than 95% of them singletons. The sample consisted of naive CD4+ T cells from PBMCs. As for subset: CD45RA+ positively selected. These receptors all stem from a man aged 18 to 30 in good health. Some clones in this sample may be carry-over from other donors' samples.

CDR3 DNA sequence: TGTGCCAGCAGCCACACAGGGACAGTTTTTGAAGCTTTCTTT. Protein sequence: CASSHTGTVFEAFF. The chain recombines TRBV7-8 with TRBJ1-1; 7 nucleotides agree with TRBD1. Germline V CDR1 and CDR2: SGHVS, FQNEAQ. This CDR3 is built from 14 residues. V shed 5 bases, J shed 7 bases, and the junction held 10 bases outside the gene matches.

This chain connects TRBV29-1 to TRBJ1-5; D unclear. Germline V gene lookup returns CDR1 SQVTM and CDR2 ANQGSEA. CDR3 length: 12 residues. Deletions cut 4 bases from V and 9 bases from J, with 13 bases between. For the CDR3, the DNA is TGCAGCGTTGTAGACACCGCAGGGCCCCAGCATTTT. It codes for CSVVDTAGPQHF.

The CDR3 nucleotides read TGTGCCAGCAGTTTATCGGTCATTGGAGTCCCCTACGAGCAGTACTTC. As protein: CASSLSVIGVPYEQYF. The rearrangement links TRBV27 to TRBJ2-7; D not certain. CDR1 is MNHEY, CDR2 SMNVEV, per germline (reference sequence). CDR3 length equals 16 residues. The V end lost 0 bases, the J end lost 2 bases, and 14 bases lay between the germline ends.

This chain's CDR3 is CASSQPMTEKSNEQYF. CDR3 nucleotide sequence: TGTGCCAGCAGCCAGCCCATGACAGAGAAGTCGAACGAGCAGTACTTC. This chain links TRBV4-2 with TRBJ2-7, with D possibly TRBD1 on 5 matching bases. Trimming cost V 3 bases and J 5 bases, with 20 bases left between them. The CDR3 sequence is 16 residues long. Germline lookup yields CDR1 LGHNA and CDR2 YNFKEQ.

The chain carries TRBV14 and TRBJ2-5, with TRBD1 matching 8 bases. Trimming cost V 4 bases and J 5 bases; bases outside gene matches: 9. This CDR3 contains 15 residues. Germline-derived CDR1 and CDR2 are SGHDN and FVKESK. The CDR3: CASSLFTGGTETQYF. CDR3 nucleotides: TGTGCCAGCAGCCTCTTCACAGGGGGTACGGAGACCCAGTACTTC.

The genes are TRBV11-2 and TRBJ1-1; D remains ambiguous. Germline CDR1 and CDR2: SGHAT and FQNNGV. The CDR3 has 11 residues. Between the trimmed V and J ends, which lost 5 bases and 3 bases, there was a span of 4 bases. CDR3 amino acids: CASSVYTEAFF. The CDR3 DNA is TGTGCCAGCAGCGTGTACACTGAAGCTTTCTTT.

The rearrangement joins TRBV4-2 to TRBJ2-1; 12 bases agree with TRBD1. CDR1 is LGHNA, CDR2 YNFKEQ, per germline. The CDR3 totals 17 residues. Unmatched junction bases numbered 6, after V lost 4 bases and J lost 2 bases. Here the CDR3 reads CASSLSRDRGPYNEQFF. The CDR3, as DNA: TGTGCCAGCAGCCTGTCCCGGGACAGGGGGCCCTACAATGAGCAGTTCTTC.

The CDR3, as DNA: TGTGCCACCAGCAGGGAGGACAGGGGGCGGCAAGAGACCCAGTACTTC. Translating gives CATSREDRGRQETQYF. The rearrangement joins TRBV15 to TRBJ2-5; the match to TRBD1 covers 11 bases. CDR3 length equals 16 residues. The J segment lost 2 bases and the V segment lost 3 bases, leaving 5 bases of the junction unmatched. Germline CDR1 is LNHNV and CDR2 is YYDKDF (reference sequence).

This chain joins TRBV5-1 and TRBJ2-6; TRBD2 might be the D (5 bases). CDR3 length: 16 amino acids. CDR1 and CDR2 (germline): SGHRS, YFSETQ. Deletions cut 1 base from V and 4 bases from J, with 12 bases between. The CDR3 DNA reads TGCGCCAGCAGCTTGACTCCGGGGTCCGGGGCCAACGTCCTGACTTTC. Translating it yields CASSLTPGSGANVLTF.

This rearrangement joins TRBV25-1 to TRBJ2-2, with D possibly being TRBD2 (7 bases). V lost 4 bases and J 0 bases, leaving 18 bases between the germline ends. Germline V gene lookup returns CDR1 MGHDK and CDR2 SYGVNS. This CDR3 has 18 amino acids. CDR3 DNA sequence: TGTGCCAGCAGTGGGCTAGGGGGGGTTTTTTCGAACACCGGGGAGCTGTTTTTT. Residues: CASSGLGGVFSNTGELFF. The full variable domain, with the rest looked up from reference TRBV25-1 and TRBJ2-2, is EADIYQTPRYLVIGTGKKITLECSQTMGHDKMYWYQQDPGMELHLIHYSYGVNSTEKGDLSSESTVSRIRTEHFPLTLESARPSHTSQYLCASSGLGGVFSNTGELFFGEGSRLTVL.

The chain couples TRBV10-3 to TRBJ2-7; D perhaps matches TRBD2 (6 bases). Germline CDR1 ENHRY, CDR2 SYGVKD. Deletions cut 0 bases from V and 7 bases from J, with 10 bases between. The length of the CDR3 is 13 residues. CDR3 DNA: TGTGCCATCAGTGAGTCGGGGAGGAGGGAGCAGTACTTC. Translation gives CAISESGRREQYF.

The chain links TRBV28 to TRBJ2-7; the match to TRBD2 covers 8 bases. The ends lost 6 bases at V and 4 bases at J; junction bases unmatched: 8. The CDR3 length is 14 residues. CDR1 is MDHEN, CDR2 SYDVKM, per germline. In nucleotides, the CDR3 is TGTGCCAGCAGCGTTAGCGGGACACTGTACGAGCAGTACTTC. Its protein is CASSVSGTLYEQYF.

The CDR3 spells CASSYLGTGGEQYF. For the CDR3, the DNA is TGTGCCAGCAGTTACCTCGGGACAGGGGGCGAGCAGTACTTC. The chain combines TRBV6-5 with TRBJ2-7; 11 bases are a match to TRBD1. Trimming cost V 2 bases and J 6 bases; bases outside gene matches: 3. CDR3 size: 14 residues. The germline V gene has CDR1 MNHEY and CDR2 SVGAGI.

About this clone itself: The same CDR3 is also encoded by other DNA sequences in this sample. The rearrangement joins TRBV25-1 to TRBJ2-1; D gene unclear. The germline V gene has CDR1 MGHDK and CDR2 SYGVNS. With 5 bases removed from V and 1 base from J, the gap between germline ends came to 0 bases. The CDR3 covers 11 residues. The CDR3 coding sequence is TGTGCCAGCAGTTCCTACAATGAGCAGTTCTTC. It is translated as CASSSYNEQFF.

The CDR3 is CSVEDRVGYGYTF. The DNA of the CDR3 is TGCAGCGTTGAAGACAGAGTGGGCTATGGCTACACCTTC. The genes are TRBV29-1 and TRBJ1-2; the D is unclear. CDR3 length: 13 amino acids. Germline-derived CDR1 and CDR2 are SQVTM and ANQGSEA. V dropped 0 bases and J dropped 4 bases, with 9 bases sitting between them.

This clone was seen a single time. This chain joins TRBV20-1 and TRBJ2-7; no reliable D call. Per germline, CDR1 DFQATT and CDR2 SNEGSKA (reference sequence). Trimming left V 5 bases short and J 7 bases short, with 9 bases between. CDR3 length equals 10 residues. CDR3 residues: CSAVVREQYF. The CDR3 DNA is TGCAGTGCTGTGGTGAGAGAGCAGTACTTC.

V is TRBV6-1 and J is TRBJ2-2, with a weak D call TRBD2 (5 bases). This CDR3 contains 15 residues. Germline V gene sequence: CDR1 MNHNS, CDR2 SASEGT. V lost 7 bases and J lost 5, with 17 bases in between. CDR3 DNA sequence: TGTGCCAGCACCAGACTCGAGGGCCTTACCGGGGAGCTGTTTTTT. Translation: CASTRLEGLTGELFF.

The V gene is TRBV7-2, the J gene TRBJ1-2; 8 positions match TRBD1. CDR3 length: 13 amino acids. The germline gives CDR1 SGHTA, CDR2 FQGNSA. The V segment lost 5 bases and the J segment 3 bases; nucleotides outside the gene matches: 2. CDR3 region: CASSTGQDYGYTF. The CDR3 coding sequence is TGTGCCAGCAGCACGGGACAGGACTATGGCTACACCTTC.

The V call is TRBV7-9, the J call TRBJ2-1, with 9 nucleotides matching TRBD2. This CDR3 has 15 amino acids. CDR1 SEHNR and CDR2 FQNEAQ come from the germline V gene (reference sequence). J was trimmed by 6 bases and V by 5 bases; bases with no gene match: 8. The CDR3, as DNA: TGTGCCAGCAGCCTTGCTAGCGGGACTGCCAATGAGCAGTTCTTC. Amino acids: CASSLASGTANEQFF.

The rearrangement uses TRBV9 and TRBJ2-7; 9 positions match TRBD2. The germline gives CDR1 SGDLS, CDR2 YYNGEE. The V and J ends lost 3 bases and 4 bases, in that order; junction bases with no gene match: 8. This CDR3 contains 15 residues. CDR3 sequence: CASSAQGLAGYEQYF. The CDR3 bases are TGTGCCAGCAGCGCCCAGGGGCTAGCGGGGTACGAGCAGTACTTC.

The J gene is TRBJ2-2, the V gene TRBV2; D gene ambiguous. Germline CDR1 and CDR2: SNHLY and FYNNEI. Trimming removed 6 bases from V and 0 bases from J, with 5 bases in between. The CDR3 consists of 13 residues. Here the CDR3 DNA reads TGTGCCAGCAGCAGCTCGAACACCGGGGAGCTGTTTTTT. Protein sequence: CASSSSNTGELFF.

The V call is TRBV19, the J call TRBJ2-7, with 14 bases fitting TRBD2. Germline V gives CDR1 LNHDA, CDR2 SQIVND (reference sequence). This CDR3 region has 15 residues. Trimming cost V 5 bases and J 4 bases; bases outside gene matches: 4. The CDR3 DNA reads TGTGCCAGTAGTCACGGGACTAGCGGGAGTTACGAGCAGTACTTC. It specifies CASSHGTSGSYEQYF.

The chain combines TRBV19 with TRBJ1-5; TRBD1 agrees at 11 bases. V gave up 10 bases and J gave up 6 bases; unmatched junction bases: 14. CDR1 and CDR2 (germline): LNHDA, SQIVND (reference sequence). This CDR3 comprises 16 residues. The CDR3: CATQAEDRGLGQPQHF. DNA for the CDR3: TGTGCCACCCAAGCCGAGGACAGGGGGCTCGGTCAGCCCCAGCATTTT.

V gene TRBV19 combines with J gene TRBJ1-2; D uncertain. The V gene lost 4 bases and the J gene lost 0 bases, with 12 bases spanning the gap. The germline V gene has CDR1 LNHDA and CDR2 SQIVND (reference sequence). The CDR3 totals 15 residues. The CDR3 DNA reads as TGTGCCAGTAGTAGTACCCCAGGAGCTAACTATGGCTACACCTTC. Amino acid sequence: CASSSTPGANYGYTF.